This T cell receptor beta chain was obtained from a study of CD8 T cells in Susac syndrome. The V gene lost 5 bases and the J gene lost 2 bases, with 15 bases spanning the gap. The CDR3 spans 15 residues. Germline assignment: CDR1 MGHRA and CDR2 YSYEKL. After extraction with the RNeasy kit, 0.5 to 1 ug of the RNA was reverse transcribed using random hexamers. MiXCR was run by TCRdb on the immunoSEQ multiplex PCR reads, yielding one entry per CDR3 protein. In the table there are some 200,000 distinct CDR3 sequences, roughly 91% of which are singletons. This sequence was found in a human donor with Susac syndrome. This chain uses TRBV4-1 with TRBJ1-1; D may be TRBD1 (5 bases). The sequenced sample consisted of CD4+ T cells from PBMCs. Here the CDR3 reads CASSSGQGPNTEAFF. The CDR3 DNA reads TGCGCCAGCAGCTCGGGTCAGGGACCTAACACTGAAGCTTTCTTT.